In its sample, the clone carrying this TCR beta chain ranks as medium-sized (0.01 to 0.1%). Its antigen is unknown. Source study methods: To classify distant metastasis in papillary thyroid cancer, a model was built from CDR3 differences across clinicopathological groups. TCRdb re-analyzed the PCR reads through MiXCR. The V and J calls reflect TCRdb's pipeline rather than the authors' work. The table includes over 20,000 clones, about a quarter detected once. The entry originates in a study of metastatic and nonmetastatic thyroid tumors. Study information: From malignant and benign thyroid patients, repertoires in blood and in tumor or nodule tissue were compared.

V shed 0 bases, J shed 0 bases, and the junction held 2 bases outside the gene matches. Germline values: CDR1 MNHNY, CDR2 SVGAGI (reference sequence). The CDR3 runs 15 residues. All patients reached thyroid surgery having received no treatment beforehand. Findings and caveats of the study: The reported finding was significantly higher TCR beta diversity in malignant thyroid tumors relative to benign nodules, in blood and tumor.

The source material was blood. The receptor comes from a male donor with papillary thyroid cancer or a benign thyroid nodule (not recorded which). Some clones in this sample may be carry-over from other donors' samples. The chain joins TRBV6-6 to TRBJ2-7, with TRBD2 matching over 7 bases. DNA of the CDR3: TGTGCCAGCAGTTACTCAAGCGGGAACTCCTACGAGCAGTACTTC. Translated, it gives CASSYSSGNSYEQYF.